Listed below are T cell receptor beta chains from one sample, sequenced in a study of CD8 T cells in Susac syndrome. TCRdb itself ran the immunoSEQ multiplex PCR reads through MiXCR, one entry per CDR3 protein. The profile covers about 69,000 distinct CDR3 sequences, with 85% to 95% appearing a single time and 0.24% taken by the ten largest. Specimen: CD8+ T cells from PBMCs. The receptors come from a human donor in good health. Each CDR3 is given with its conserved first and last residue. A D gene is named only where the DNA matches it firmly. Size values are once, few and many counts, or a class for expanded clones, and some rows have none.

TRBJ2-5 | NA | TRBV30 | NA | 13 | CAWRGTRLIPQYF | TGTGCCTGGAGGGGGACACGTTTAATACCGCAGTACTTC
TRBJ2-1 | NA | TRBV5-1 | NA | 13 | CASSFFTYNEQFF | TGCGCCAGCAGCTTCTTTACCTACAATGAGCAGTTCTTC
TRBJ2-2 | NA | TRBV5-4 | TRBD2 | 16 | CASSGRLAGRAGELFF | TGTGCCAGCAGTGGGCGACTAGCGGGGAGGGCCGGGGAGCTGTTTTTT
TRBJ2-7 | NA | TRBV3-1 | NA | 15 | CASSQDWRLVYEQYF | TGTGCCAGCAGCCAAGATTGGAGGCTAGTCTACGAGCAGTACTTC
TRBJ2-1 | NA | TRBV2 | TRBD2 | 16 | CASSEWGGGAKDEQFF | TGTGCCAGCAGTGAATGGGGCGGGGGGGCAAAAGATGAGCAGTTCTTC
TRBJ2-1 | once | TRBV7-2 | TRBD2 | 14 | CASSPGRGGNEQFF | TGTGCCAGCAGCCCCGGGCGGGGGGGCAATGAGCAGTTCTTC
TRBJ1-4 | NA | TRBV7-2 | NA | 15 | CASSLFEGGREKLFF | TGTGCCAGCAGCTTATTCGAGGGCGGGAGAGAAAAACTGTTTTTT
TRBJ1-1 | NA | TRBV7-9 | TRBD1 | 16 | CASSSLGTGGSGEAFF | TGTGCCAGCAGCTCCCTCGGGACAGGGGGGTCTGGTGAAGCTTTCTTT
TRBJ2-1 | NA | TRBV6-5 | NA | 13 | CASSYALYNEQFF | TGTGCCAGCAGTTACGCCCTCTACAATGAGCAGTTCTTC
TRBJ2-1 | NA | TRBV4-3 | NA | 15 | CASSQDRTAYNEQFF | TGCGCCAGCAGCCAAGACAGGACAGCATACAATGAGCAGTTCTTC